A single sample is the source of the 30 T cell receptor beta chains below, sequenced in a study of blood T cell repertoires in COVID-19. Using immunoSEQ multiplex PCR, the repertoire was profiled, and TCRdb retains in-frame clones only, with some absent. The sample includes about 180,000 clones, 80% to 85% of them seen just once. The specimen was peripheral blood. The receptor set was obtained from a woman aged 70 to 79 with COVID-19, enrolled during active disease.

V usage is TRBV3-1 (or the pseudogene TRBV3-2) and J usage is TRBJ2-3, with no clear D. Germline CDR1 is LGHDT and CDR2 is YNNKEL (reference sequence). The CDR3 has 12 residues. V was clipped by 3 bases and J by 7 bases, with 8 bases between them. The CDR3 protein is CASSHLDNTQYF. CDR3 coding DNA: TGTGCCAGCAGCCATCTTGACAATACGCAGTATTTT.

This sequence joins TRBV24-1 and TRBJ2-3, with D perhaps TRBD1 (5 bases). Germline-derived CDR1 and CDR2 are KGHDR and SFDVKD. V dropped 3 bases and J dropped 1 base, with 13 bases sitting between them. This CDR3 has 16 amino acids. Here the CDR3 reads CATSDEIGVGTDTQYF. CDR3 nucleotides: TGTGCCACCAGTGATGAAATAGGGGTCGGCACAGATACGCAGTATTTT.

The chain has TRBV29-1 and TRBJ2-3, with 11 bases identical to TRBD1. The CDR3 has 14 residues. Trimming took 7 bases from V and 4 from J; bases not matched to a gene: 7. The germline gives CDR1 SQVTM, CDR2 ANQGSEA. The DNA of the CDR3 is TGCAGCGCAACGGGACAGGGGGGTCCAGATACGCAGTATTTT. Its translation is CSATGQGGPDTQYF.

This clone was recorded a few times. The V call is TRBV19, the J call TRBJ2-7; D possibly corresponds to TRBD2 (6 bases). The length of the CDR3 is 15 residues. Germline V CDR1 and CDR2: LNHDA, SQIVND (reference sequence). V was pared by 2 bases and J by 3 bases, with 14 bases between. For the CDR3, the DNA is TGTGCCAGTAGTATAATAGGGGACGGGAGCTACGAGCAGTACTTC. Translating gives CASSIIGDGSYEQYF.

The CDR3 reads CASSHGGPGNEQFF. In DNA, the CDR3 is TGTGCCAGCAGCCATGGAGGGCCAGGGAATGAGCAGTTCTTC. J is TRBJ2-1 and V is TRBV3-1 (or the pseudogene TRBV3-2); possible D gene TRBD2, 6 bases. CDR3 length: 14 amino acids. V was cut by 3 bases and J by 7 bases, with 13 bases left in between. Looked up from germline, CDR1 is LGHDT and CDR2 is YNNKEL (reference sequence).

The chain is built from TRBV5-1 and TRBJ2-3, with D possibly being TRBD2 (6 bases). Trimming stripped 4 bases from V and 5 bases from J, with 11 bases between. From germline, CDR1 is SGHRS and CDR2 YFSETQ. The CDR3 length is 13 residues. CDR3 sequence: CASSRRDGDTQYF. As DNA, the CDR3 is TGCGCCAGCAGCCGGAGGGACGGAGATACGCAGTATTTT.

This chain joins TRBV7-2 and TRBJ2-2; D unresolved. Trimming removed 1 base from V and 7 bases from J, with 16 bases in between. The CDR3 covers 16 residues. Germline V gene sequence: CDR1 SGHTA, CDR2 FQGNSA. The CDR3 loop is CASSLVSSVAGGELFF. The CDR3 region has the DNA TGTGCCAGCAGCTTAGTTTCGTCGGTAGCTGGCGGGGAGCTGTTTTTT.

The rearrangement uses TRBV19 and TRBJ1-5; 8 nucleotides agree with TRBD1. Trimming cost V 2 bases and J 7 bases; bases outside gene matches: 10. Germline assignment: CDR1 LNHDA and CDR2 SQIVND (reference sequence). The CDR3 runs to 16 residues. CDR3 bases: TGTGCCAGTAGTATAAAACAGGGGGGGACGCGGCAGCCCCAGCATTTT. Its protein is CASSIKQGGTRQPQHF.

CDR3 in DNA: TGTGCCACCAGTGATAGGGGACTAGGTGTGGAGACCCAGTACTTC. Its protein product is CATSDRGLGVETQYF. The chain carries TRBV24-1 and TRBJ2-5; 8 bases are a match to TRBD2. The junction had 7 bases not matched to a gene; V was cut back by 3 bases and J by 5 bases. The CDR3 is made up of 15 amino acids. CDR1 and CDR2 (germline): KGHDR, SFDVKD.

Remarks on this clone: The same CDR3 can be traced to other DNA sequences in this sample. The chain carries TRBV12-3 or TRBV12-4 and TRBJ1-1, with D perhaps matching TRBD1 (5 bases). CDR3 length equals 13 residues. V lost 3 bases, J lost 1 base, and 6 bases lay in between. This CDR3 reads CASSLGGNTEAFF. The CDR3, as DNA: TGTGCCAGCAGTTTGGGGGGGAACACTGAAGCTTTCTTT.

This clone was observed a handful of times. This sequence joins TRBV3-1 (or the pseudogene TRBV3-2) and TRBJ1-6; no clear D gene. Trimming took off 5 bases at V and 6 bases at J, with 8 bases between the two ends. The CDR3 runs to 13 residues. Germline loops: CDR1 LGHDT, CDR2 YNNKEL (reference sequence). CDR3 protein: CASSFGVNSPLHF. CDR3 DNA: TGTGCCAGCAGCTTCGGAGTTAATTCACCCCTCCACTTT.

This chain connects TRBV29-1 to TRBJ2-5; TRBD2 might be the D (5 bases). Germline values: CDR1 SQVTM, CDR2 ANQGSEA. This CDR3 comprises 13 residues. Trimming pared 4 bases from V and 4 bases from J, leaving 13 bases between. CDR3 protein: CSVAGVAGETQYF. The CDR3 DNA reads TGCAGCGTTGCGGGCGTCGCGGGAGAGACCCAGTACTTC. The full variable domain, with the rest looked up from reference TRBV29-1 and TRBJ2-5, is SAVISQKPSRDICQRGTSLTIQCQVDSQVTMMFWYRQQPGQSLTLIATANQGSEATYESGFVIDKFPISRPNLTFSTLTVSNMSPEDSSIYLCSVAGVAGETQYFGPGTRLLVL.

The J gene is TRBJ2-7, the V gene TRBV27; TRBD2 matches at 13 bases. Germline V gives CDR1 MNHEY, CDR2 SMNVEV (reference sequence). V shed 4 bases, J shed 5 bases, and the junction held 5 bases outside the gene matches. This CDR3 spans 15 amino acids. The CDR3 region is CASSWLGLAGNEQYF. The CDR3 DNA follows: TGTGCCAGCAGTTGGTTGGGACTAGCGGGAAACGAGCAGTACTTC.

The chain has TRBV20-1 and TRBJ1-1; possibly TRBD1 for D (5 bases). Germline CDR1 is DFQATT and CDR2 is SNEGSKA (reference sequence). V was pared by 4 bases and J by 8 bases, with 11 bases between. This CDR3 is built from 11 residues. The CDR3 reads CSATDSTEAFF. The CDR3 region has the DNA TGCAGTGCTACCGACAGTACCGAAGCTTTCTTT.

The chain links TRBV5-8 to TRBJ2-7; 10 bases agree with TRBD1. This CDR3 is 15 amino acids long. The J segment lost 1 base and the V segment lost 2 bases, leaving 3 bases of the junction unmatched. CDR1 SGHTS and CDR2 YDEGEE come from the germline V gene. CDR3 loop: CASSFWDRGSYEQYF. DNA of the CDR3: TGTGCCAGCAGCTTCTGGGACAGGGGTTCCTACGAGCAGTACTTC.

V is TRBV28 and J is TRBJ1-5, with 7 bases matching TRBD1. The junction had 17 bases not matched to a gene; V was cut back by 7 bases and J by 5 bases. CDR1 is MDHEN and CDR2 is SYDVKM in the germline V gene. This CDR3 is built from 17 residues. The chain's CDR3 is CASNRGTELQGHQPQHF. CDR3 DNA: TGTGCCAGCAATCGGGGTACCGAATTACAGGGGCATCAGCCCCAGCATTTT.

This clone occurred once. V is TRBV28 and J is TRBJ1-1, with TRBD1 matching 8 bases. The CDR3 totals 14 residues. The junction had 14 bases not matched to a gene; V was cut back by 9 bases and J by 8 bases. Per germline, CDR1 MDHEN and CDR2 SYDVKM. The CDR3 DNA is TGTGCCAGTTTAGACAGGGGTCGGATTTTAGAAGCTTTCTTT. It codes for CASLDRGRILEAFF.

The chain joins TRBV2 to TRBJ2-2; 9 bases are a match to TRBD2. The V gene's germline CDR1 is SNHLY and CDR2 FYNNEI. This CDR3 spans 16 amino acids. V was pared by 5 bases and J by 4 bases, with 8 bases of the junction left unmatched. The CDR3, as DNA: TGTGCCAGCAGTCCAAATAGCGGGAGAATCACCGGGGAGCTGTTTTTT. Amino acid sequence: CASSPNSGRITGELFF.

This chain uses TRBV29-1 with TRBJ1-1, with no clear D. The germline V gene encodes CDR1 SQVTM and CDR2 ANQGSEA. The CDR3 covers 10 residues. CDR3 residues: CRGGGTEAFF. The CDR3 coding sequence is TGCAGGGGAGGTGGCACTGAAGCTTTCTTT.

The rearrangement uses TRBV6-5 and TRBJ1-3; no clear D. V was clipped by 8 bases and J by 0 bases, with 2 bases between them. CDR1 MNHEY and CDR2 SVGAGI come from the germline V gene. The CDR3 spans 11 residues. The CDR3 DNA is TGTGCCAGCCGCTCTGGAAACACCATATATTTT. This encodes CASRSGNTIYF.

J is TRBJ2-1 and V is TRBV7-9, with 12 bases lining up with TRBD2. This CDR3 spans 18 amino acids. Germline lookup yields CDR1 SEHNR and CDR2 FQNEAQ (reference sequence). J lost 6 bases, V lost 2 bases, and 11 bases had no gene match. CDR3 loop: CASSLPHRLAGVLNEQFF. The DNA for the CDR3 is TGTGCCAGCAGCTTACCCCATCGACTAGCGGGAGTGCTCAATGAGCAGTTCTTC.

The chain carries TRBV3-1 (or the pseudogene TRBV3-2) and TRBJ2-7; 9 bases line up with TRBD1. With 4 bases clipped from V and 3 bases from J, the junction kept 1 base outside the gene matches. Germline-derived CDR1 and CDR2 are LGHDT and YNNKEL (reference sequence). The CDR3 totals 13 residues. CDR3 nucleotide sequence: TGTGCCAGCAGCCCGACAGGGGGCTACGAGCAGTACTTC. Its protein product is CASSPTGGYEQYF.

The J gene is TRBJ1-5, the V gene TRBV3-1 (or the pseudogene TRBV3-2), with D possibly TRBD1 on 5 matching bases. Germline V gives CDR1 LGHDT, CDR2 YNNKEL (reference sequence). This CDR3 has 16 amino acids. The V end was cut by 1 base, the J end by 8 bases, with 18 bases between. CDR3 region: CASSQGPDLSREPQHF. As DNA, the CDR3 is TGTGCCAGCAGCCAAGGACCGGACCTCTCCAGGGAGCCCCAGCATTTT.

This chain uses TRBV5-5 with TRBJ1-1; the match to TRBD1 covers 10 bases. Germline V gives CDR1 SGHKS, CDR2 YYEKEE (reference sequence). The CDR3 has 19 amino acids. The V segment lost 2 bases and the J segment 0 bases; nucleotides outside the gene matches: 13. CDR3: CASSLRSLLDRGMNTEAFF. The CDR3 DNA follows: TGTGCCAGCAGCTTACGCTCTTTGTTGGACAGGGGGATGAACACTGAAGCTTTCTTT.

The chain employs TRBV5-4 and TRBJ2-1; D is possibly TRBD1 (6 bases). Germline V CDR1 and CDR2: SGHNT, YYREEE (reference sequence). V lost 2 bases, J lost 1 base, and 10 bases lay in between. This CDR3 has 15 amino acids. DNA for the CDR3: TGTGCCAGCAGCTTACAGGGAATTTCCTACAATGAGCAGTTCTTC. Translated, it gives CASSLQGISYNEQFF.

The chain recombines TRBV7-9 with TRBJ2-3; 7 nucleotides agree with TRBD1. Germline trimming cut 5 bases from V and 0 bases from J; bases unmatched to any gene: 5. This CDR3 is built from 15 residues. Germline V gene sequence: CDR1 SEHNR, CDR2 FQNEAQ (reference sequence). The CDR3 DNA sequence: TGTGCCAGCAGCCGACAGGGACCTAGCACAGATACGCAGTATTTT. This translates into CASSRQGPSTDTQYF.

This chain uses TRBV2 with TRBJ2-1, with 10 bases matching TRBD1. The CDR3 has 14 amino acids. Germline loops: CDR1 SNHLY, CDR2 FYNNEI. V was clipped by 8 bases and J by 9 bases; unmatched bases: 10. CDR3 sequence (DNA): TGTGCCAGCTCCGGGACAGGGGATTACGGTGAGCAGTTCTTC. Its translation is CASSGTGDYGEQFF.

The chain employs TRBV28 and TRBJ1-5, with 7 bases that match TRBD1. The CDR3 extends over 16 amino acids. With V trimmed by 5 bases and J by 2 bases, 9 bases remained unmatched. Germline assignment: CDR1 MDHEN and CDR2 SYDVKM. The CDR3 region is CASSPPGTVGNQPQHF. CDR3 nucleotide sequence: TGTGCCAGCAGTCCGCCGGGGACAGTCGGCAATCAGCCCCAGCATTTT.

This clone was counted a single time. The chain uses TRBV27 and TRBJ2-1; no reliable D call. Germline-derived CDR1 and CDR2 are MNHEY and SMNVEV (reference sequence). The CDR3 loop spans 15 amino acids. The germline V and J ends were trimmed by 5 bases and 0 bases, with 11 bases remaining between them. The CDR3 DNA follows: TGTGCCAGCAGTCCTACGCGGAGCTCCTACAATGAGCAGTTCTTC. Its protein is CASSPTRSSYNEQFF.

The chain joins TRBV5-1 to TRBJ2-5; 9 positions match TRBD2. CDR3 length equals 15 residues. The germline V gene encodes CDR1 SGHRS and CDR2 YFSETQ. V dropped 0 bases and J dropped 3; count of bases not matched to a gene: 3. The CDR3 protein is CASSLGGRAEETQYF. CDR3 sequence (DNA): TGCGCCAGCAGCTTGGGCGGGAGGGCCGAAGAGACCCAGTACTTC.